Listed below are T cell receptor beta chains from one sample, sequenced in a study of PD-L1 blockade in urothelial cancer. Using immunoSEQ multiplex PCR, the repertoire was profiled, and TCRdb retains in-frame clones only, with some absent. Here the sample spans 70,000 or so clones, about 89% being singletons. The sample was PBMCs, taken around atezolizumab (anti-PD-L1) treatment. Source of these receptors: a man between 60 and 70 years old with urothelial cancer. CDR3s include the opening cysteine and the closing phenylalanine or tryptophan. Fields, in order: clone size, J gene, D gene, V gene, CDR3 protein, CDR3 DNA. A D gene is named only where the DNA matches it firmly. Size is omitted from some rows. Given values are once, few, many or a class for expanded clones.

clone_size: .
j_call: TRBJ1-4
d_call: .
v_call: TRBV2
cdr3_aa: CASSAERQGGEKLFF
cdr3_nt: TGTGCCAGCAGTGCGGAGAGGCAGGGTGGTGAAAAACTGTTTTTT

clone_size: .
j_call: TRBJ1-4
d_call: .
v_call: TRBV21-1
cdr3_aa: CASSTKGTGPRGGNEKLFF
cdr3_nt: TGTGCCAGCAGTACCAAAGGGACAGGGCCGCGGGGAGGTAATGAAAAACTGTTTTTT

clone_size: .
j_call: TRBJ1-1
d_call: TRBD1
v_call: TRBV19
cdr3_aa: CASSIDSTGMAFF
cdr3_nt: TGTGCCAGTAGTATAGACTCGACAGGGATGGCTTTCTTT

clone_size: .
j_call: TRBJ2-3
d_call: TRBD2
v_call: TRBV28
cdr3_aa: CASSRLAGSTDTQYF
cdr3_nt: TGTGCCAGCAGTCGACTAGCGGGCAGCACAGATACGCAGTATTTT

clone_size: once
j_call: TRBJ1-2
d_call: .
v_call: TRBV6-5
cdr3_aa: CASSYSIQGNYGYTF
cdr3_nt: TGTGCCAGCAGTTACTCGATCCAGGGGAACTATGGCTACACCTTC

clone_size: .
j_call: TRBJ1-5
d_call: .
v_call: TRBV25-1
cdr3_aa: CASSEFVGGAPFF
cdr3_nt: TGTGCCAGCAGTGAATTCGTGGGGGGGGCACCATTTTTT

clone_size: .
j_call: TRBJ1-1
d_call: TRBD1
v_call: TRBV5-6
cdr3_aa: CASSFRGRNTEAFF
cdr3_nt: TGTGCCAGCAGCTTCAGGGGGAGGAACACTGAAGCTTTCTTT

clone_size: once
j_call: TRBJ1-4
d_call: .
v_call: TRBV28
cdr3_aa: CASSSTEPGLTEKLFF
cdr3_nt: TGTGCCAGCAGTTCTACCGAACCGGGACTGACTGAAAAACTGTTTTTT

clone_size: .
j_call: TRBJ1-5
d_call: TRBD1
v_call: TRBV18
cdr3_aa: CATTTGTGEQPQHF
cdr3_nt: TGTGCCACCACTACCGGGACAGGAGAACAGCCCCAGCATTTT

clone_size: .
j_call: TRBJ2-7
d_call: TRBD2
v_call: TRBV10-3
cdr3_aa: CAARTREGPYEQYF
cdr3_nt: TGTGCCGCCCGAACCCGGGAGGGACCCTACGAGCAGTACTTC

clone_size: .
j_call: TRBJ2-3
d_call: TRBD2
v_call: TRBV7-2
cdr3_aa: CASSLDSGRTNTQYF
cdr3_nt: TGTGCCAGCAGTTTGGACAGCGGGAGGACGAATACGCAGTATTTT

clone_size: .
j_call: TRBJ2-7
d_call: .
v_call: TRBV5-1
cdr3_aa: CASSSYEQYF
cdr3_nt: TGCGCCAGCAGCTCTTACGAGCAGTACTTC

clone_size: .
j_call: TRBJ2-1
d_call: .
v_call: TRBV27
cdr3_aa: CASSLFQRPSYNEQFF
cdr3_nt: TGTGCCAGCAGTTTATTTCAGCGGCCCTCCTACAATGAGCAGTTCTTC

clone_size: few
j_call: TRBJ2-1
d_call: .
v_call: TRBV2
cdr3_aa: CASSEEEYNEQFF
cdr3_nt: TGTGCCAGCAGTGAAGAAGAGTACAATGAGCAGTTCTTC

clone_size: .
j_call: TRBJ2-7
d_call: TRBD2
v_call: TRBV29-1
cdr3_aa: CSVEDGGGEYEQYF
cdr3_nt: TGCAGCGTTGAAGATGGCGGGGGGGAGTACGAGCAGTACTTC

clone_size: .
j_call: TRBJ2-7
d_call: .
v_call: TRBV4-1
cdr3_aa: CASSQVRGAEQYF
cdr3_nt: TGCGCCAGCAGCCAAGTCAGGGGGGCAGAGCAGTACTTC

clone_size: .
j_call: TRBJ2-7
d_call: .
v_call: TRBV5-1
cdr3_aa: CASSYVESSYEQYF
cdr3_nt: TGCGCCAGCAGCTACGTGGAGTCCTCCTACGAGCAGTACTTC

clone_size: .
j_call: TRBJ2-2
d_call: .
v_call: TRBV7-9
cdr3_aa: CASSLLQGHTGELFF
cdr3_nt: TGTGCCAGCAGCTTATTGCAGGGTCACACCGGGGAGCTGTTTTTT

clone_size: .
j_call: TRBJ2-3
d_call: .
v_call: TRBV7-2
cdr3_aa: CASSLSPITDTQYF
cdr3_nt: TGTGCCAGCAGCTTAAGCCCAATCACAGATACGCAGTATTTT

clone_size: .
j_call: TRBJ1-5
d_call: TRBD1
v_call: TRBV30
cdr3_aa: CAWSVRGTGYQPQHF
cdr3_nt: TGTGCCTGGAGTGTACGGGGGACAGGTTATCAGCCCCAGCATTTT

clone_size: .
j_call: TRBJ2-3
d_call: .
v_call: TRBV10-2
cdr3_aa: CASSSEADTQYF
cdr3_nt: TGCGCCAGCAGTAGTGAGGCCGATACGCAGTATTTT

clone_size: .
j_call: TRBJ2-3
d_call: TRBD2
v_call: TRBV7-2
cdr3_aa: CASSLTALAGGRGRDTQYF
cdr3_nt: TGTGCCAGCAGCCTAACGGCACTAGCGGGAGGCCGGGGACGAGATACGCAGTATTTT

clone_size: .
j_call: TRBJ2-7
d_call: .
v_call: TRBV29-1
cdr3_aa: CSVGRWAHEQYF
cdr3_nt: TGCAGCGTTGGCCGTTGGGCGCACGAGCAGTACTTC

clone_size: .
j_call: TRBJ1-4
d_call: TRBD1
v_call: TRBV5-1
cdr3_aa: CASSSRTGGDEKLFF
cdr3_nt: TGCGCCAGCAGCTCACGGACAGGGGGTGATGAAAAACTGTTTTTT

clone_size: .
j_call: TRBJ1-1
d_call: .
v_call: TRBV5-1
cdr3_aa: CASSLDPGTEAFF
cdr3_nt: TGCGCCAGCAGCTTGGATCCGGGGACTGAAGCTTTCTTT

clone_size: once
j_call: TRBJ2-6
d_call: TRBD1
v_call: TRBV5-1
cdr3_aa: CASSLFSGGSGANVLTF
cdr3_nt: TGCGCCAGCAGCTTGTTCTCAGGGGGCTCTGGGGCCAACGTCCTGACTTTC

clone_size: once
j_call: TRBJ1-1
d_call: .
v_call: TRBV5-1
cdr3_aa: CASSLEQGVSTEAFF
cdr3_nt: TGCGCCAGCAGCTTGGAACAGGGAGTGAGCACTGAAGCTTTCTTT

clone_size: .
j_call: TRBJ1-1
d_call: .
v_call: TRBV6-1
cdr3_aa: CASSNRVPMNTEAFF
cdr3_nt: TGTGCCAGCAGCAACAGGGTACCCATGAACACTGAAGCTTTCTTT

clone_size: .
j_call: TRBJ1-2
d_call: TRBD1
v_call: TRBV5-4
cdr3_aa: CASSLPGTATYGYTF
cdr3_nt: TGTGCCAGCAGCTTACCCGGGACAGCGACCTATGGCTACACCTTC

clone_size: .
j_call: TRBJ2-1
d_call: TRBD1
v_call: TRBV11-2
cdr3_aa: CASSLVRGKDNEQFF
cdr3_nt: TGTGCCAGCAGCTTAGTCAGGGGGAAGGACAATGAGCAGTTCTTC

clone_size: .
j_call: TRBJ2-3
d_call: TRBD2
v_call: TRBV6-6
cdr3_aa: CASSLLAGTRTDTQYF
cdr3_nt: TGTGCCAGCAGTCTACTAGCGGGAACCCGCACAGATACGCAGTATTTT

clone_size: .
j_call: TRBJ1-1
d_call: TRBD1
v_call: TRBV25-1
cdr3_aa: CASSEPNRGEAFF
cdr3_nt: TGTGCCAGCAGTGAACCCAACAGGGGAGAAGCTTTCTTT

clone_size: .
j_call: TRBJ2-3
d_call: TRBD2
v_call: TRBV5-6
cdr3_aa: CASSPPSGSRWTDTQYF
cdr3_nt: TGTGCCAGCAGTCCACCTAGCGGGAGTCGGTGGACAGATACGCAGTATTTT

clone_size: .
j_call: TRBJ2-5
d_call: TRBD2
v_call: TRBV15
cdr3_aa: CATRGLAGVGQETQYF
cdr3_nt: TGTGCCACCAGGGGACTAGCGGGAGTGGGACAAGAGACCCAGTACTTC

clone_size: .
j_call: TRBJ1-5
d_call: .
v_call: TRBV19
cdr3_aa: CASSIDLSRRGAGNQPQHF
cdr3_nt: TGTGCCAGTAGTATAGATCTGAGTCGTCGGGGGGCGGGAAATCAGCCCCAGCATTTT

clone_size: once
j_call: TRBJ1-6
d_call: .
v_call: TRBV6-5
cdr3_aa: CASRTGVNQSPLHF
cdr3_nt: TGTGCCAGCAGGACCGGGGTAAATCAATCACCCCTCCACTTT

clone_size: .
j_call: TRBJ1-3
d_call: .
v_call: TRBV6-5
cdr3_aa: CASRPPSSGNTIYF
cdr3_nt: TGTGCCAGCAGGCCCCCTAGCTCTGGAAACACCATATATTTT

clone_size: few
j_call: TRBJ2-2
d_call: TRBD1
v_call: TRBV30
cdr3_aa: CAWSGIQGRTGELFF
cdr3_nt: TGTGCCTGGAGTGGGATACAGGGGCGCACCGGGGAGCTGTTTTTT

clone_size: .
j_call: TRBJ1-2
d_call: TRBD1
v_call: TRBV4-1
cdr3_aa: CASSLTPGQGTNYGYTF
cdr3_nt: TGCGCCAGCAGCCTTACACCGGGACAGGGGACGAACTATGGCTACACCTTC

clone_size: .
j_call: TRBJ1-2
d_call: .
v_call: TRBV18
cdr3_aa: CASSLNSPYGYTF
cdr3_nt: TGTGCCAGCTCACTAAACAGTCCCTATGGCTACACCTTC

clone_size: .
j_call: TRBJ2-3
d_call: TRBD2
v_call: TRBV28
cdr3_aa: CASSLTGLAGETDTQYF
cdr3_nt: TGTGCCAGCAGCCTTACCGGACTAGCGGGAGAGACAGATACGCAGTATTTT

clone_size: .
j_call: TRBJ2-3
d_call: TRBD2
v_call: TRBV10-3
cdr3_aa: CAISASGTSGSTDTQYF
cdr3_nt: TGTGCCATCAGTGCCTCCGGGACTAGCGGGTCCACAGATACGCAGTATTTT

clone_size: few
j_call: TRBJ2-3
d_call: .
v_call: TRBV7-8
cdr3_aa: CASSLVEAGALVTQYF
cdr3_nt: TGTGCCAGCAGCTTAGTCGAAGCAGGGGCCTTGGTTACGCAGTATTTT

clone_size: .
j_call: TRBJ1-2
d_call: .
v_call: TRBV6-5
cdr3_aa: CASSSPSAGDYGYTF
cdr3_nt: TGTGCCAGCAGTTCCCCGAGTGCCGGGGACTATGGCTACACCTTC

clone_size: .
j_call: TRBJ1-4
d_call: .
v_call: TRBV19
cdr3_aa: CASSIPRDTRDEKLFF
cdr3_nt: TGTGCCAGTAGTATTCCTCGGGACACTAGGGATGAAAAACTGTTTTTT

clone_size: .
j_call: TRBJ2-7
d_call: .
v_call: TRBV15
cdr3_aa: CATSGNFRGRRSYEQYF
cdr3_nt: TGTGCCACCAGCGGCAACTTCAGGGGGAGGCGGTCCTACGAGCAGTACTTC

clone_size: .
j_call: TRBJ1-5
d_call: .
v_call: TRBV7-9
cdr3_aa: CASSIGQYHQPQHF
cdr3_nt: TGTGCCAGCAGCATAGGACAGTACCATCAGCCCCAGCATTTT

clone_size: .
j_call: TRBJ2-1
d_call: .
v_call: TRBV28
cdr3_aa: CASTQGGAGGPHPFF
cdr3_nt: TGTGCCAGCACCCAAGGGGGCGCGGGAGGCCCCCACCCGTTCTTC

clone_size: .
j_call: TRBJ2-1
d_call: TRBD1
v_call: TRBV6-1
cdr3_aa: CASSELVGQGASNEQFF
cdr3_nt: TGTGCCAGCAGCGAACTCGTCGGACAGGGGGCCTCGAATGAGCAGTTCTTC

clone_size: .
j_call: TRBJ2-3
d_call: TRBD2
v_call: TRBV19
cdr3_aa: CASSNRGVTDTQYF
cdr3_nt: TGTGCCAGTAGTAACCGGGGGGTGACAGATACGCAGTATTTT

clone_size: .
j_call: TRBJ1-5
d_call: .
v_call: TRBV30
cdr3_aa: CAWSLEDNQPQHF
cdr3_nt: TGTGCCTGGAGTTTGGAGGACAATCAGCCCCAGCATTTT

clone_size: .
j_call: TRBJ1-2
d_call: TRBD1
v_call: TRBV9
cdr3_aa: CASSVGGQGSYGYTF
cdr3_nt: TGTGCCAGCAGCGTAGGGGGACAGGGGAGCTATGGCTACACCTTC

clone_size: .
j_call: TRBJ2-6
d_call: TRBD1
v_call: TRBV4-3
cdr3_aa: CASSQRGQGASANVLTF
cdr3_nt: TGCGCCAGCAGCCAGAGGGGACAGGGGGCTTCGGCCAACGTCCTGACTTTC

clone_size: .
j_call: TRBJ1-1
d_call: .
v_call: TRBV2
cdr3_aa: CASSEINGNTEAFF
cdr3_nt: TGTGCCAGCAGTGAAATTAACGGGAACACTGAAGCTTTCTTT

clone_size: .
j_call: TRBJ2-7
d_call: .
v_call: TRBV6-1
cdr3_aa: CASSEPGNGREQYF
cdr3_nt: TGTGCCAGCAGTGAACCAGGGAACGGGCGCGAGCAGTACTTC

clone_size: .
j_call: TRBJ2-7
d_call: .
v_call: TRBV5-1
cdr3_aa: CASSTDREQYF
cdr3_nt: TGCGCCAGCAGCACGGACAGAGAGCAGTACTTC

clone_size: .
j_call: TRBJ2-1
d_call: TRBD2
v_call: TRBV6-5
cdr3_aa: CASSTPGLVYNEQFF
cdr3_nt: TGTGCCAGCAGTACCCCCGGACTAGTTTACAATGAGCAGTTCTTC

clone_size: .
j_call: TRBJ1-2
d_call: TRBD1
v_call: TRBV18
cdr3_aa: CASSPDREYYGYTF
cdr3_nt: TGTGCCAGCTCACCCGACAGGGAATACTATGGCTACACCTTC

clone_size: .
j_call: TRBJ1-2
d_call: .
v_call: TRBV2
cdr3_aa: CASKENSMGGYTF
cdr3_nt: TGTGCCAGCAAGGAGAATTCCATGGGTGGCTACACCTTC